Presented here are 10 T cell receptor beta chains from one specimen sequenced in a study of T cells in Graves' hyperthyroidism and ophthalmopathy. Researchers took RNA transcripts and amplified the TCR beta CDR3 regions from them. With the HTBI primer set, the TCR CDR3 went through a first round of RT-PCR. Using its own MiXCR run on the multiplex PCR reads, TCRdb lists one record per CDR3 protein. Of about 290,000 distinct CDR3 sequences listed, about 18% are singletons. What was sequenced was blood. The receptors were sampled from a woman aged 55 to 70 with Graves' ophthalmopathy.

A few counts support this clonotype. The rearrangement joins TRBV4-2 to TRBJ2-7, with 9 bases that match TRBD2. Germline V CDR1 and CDR2: LGHNA, YNFKEQ. Trimming at V came to 2 bases and at J to 4 bases, leaving 6 bases not matched to a gene. The CDR3 length is 15 residues. CDR3 sequence (DNA): TGTGCCAGCAGCCAACTACTAGCGGGTTCGTACGAGCAGTACTTC. Amino acid sequence: CASSQLLAGSYEQYF.

Notes on this clonotype: A much larger clone lies one base from this, so it may be a read error. This chain connects TRBV2 to TRBJ1-2; a possible D gene is TRBD1 (6 bases). The germline CDR1 and CDR2 sequences are SNHLY and FYNNEI. This CDR3 has 16 residues. For the CDR3, the DNA is TGTGCCAGCAGTCGCACGGGGGCAGGGGAGGAGTATGCCTACACCTTC. As protein: CASSRTGAGEEYAYTF. The full variable domain, completed using reference TRBV2 and TRBJ1-2, is EPEVTQTPSHQVTQMGQEVILRCVPISNHLYFYWYRQILGQKVEFLVSFYNNEISEKSEIFDDQFSVERPDGSNFTLKIRSTKLEDSAMYFCASSRTGAGEEYAYTFGSGTRLTVV.

This clonotype has ten or more counts. This chain joins TRBV12-3 or TRBV12-4 and TRBJ1-2; D is perhaps TRBD1 (5 bases). The germline V and J ends were trimmed by 6 bases and 4 bases, with 12 bases remaining between them. This CDR3 is built from 13 residues. DNA of the CDR3: TGTGCCAGCAGCCCAGGGAGCCCCTATGGCTACACCTTC. Amino acid sequence: CASSPGSPYGYTF.

This clonotype was detected many times. The rearrangement joins TRBV20-1 to TRBJ1-5; D is possibly TRBD1 (6 bases). The CDR3 is 13 amino acids. V lost 5 bases, J lost 4 bases, and 12 bases lay in between. CDR1 is DFQATT and CDR2 is SNEGSKA in the germline V gene (reference sequence). CDR3 protein: CSAGGRTNQPQHF. DNA of the CDR3: TGCAGTGCTGGGGGGCGGACAAATCAGCCCCAGCATTTT.

This clonotype showed up many times. The rearrangement uses TRBV5-1 and TRBJ1-1; D may be TRBD1 (5 bases). CDR1 and CDR2 (germline): SGHRS, YFSETQ. Trimming stripped 4 bases from V and 6 bases from J, with 16 bases between. The CDR3 sequence is 14 residues long. As DNA, the CDR3 is TGCGCCAGCAGCGAGGGGTTGGGTGTGGCTGAAGCTTTCTTT. Amino acid sequence: CASSEGLGVAEAFF.

The chain carries TRBV9 and TRBJ1-2; TRBD1 agrees at 9 bases. Germline V CDR1 and CDR2: SGDLS, YYNGEE. The ends lost 5 bases at V and 4 bases at J; junction bases unmatched: 12. This CDR3 has 16 residues. For the CDR3, the DNA is TGTGCCAGCAGAAGAACAGGGGGCGCCGGGGGCTATGGCTACACCTTC. Protein sequence: CASRRTGGAGGYGYTF.

There are a few counts of this clonotype. V is TRBV12-3 or TRBV12-4 and J is TRBJ2-1; 9 nucleotides line up with TRBD2. V lost 4 bases and J lost 6; bases outside the gene matches: 4. This CDR3 contains 14 residues. The CDR3 spells CASSSTSGFNEQFF. The CDR3 DNA follows: TGTGCCAGCAGTTCTACTAGCGGGTTCAATGAGCAGTTCTTC.

This clonotype was observed many times. The chain joins TRBV20-1 to TRBJ2-7; 12 nucleotides line up with TRBD2. The CDR3 extends over 18 amino acids. Germline V gives CDR1 DFQATT, CDR2 SNEGSKA (reference sequence). The V gene end was trimmed by 5 bases and the J gene end by 0 bases; junction bases not matched to a gene: 14. The CDR3 is CSAAPGTSGPKISYEQYF. CDR3 sequence (DNA): TGCAGTGCTGCCCCCGGGACTAGCGGGCCTAAGATCTCCTACGAGCAGTACTTC.

This clonotype was seen many times. The rearrangement joins TRBV11-2 to TRBJ2-7; D uncertain. The CDR3 runs 13 residues. Germline loops: CDR1 SGHAT, CDR2 FQNNGV. V gave up 0 bases and J gave up 7 bases, with 10 bases separating them. In nucleotides, the CDR3 is TGTGCCAGCAGCTTAGAGTGGGCGAGGGAGCAGTACTTC. It is translated as CASSLEWAREQYF.

This clonotype was seen many times. The chain employs TRBV28 and TRBJ2-3; tentative D call: TRBD1 (6 bases). V was shortened by 5 bases and J by 6 bases, with 12 bases between the two germline ends. The CDR3 is made up of 13 amino acids. Germline-derived CDR1 and CDR2 are MDHEN and SYDVKM. The CDR3 sequence is CASSDGGGDTQYF. The CDR3 nucleotides read TGTGCCAGCAGTGATGGGGGCGGCGATACGCAGTATTTT.